The 5 T cell receptor beta chains presented below share a single source sample, sequenced in a study of T cell repertoires in cytomegalovirus infection. TCRdb reprocessed the reads with MiXCR, giving one entry per CDR3 protein. This table has just under 550,000 distinct CDR3 sequences, more than 20% appearing once. Sequenced material: PBMCs. These receptors were collected from a human donor in good health (CMV status not recorded). Some clones in this sample may be carry-over from other donors' samples.

The chain carries TRBV6-6 and TRBJ2-7, with TRBD1 identical over 8 bases. This CDR3 contains 15 residues. With V trimmed by 6 bases and J by 7 bases, 14 bases remained unmatched. Germline CDR1 MNHNY, CDR2 SVGAGI (reference sequence). Here the CDR3 reads CASSPGQGASREQYV. As DNA, the CDR3 is TGTGCCAGCAGCCCCGGACAGGGAGCAAGTAGGGAGCAGTACGTC.

J is TRBJ2-3 and V is TRBV6-1; D is tentatively TRBD1 or TRBD2 (5 bases each). Germline CDR1 is MNHNS and CDR2 is SASEGT. V lost 1 base to trimming and J lost 2 bases, with 7 bases between them. This CDR3 has 14 residues. The CDR3 coding sequence is TGTGCCAGCAGTGAAGGAGGGGCCACAGATACGCAGTATTTT. Translation: CASSEGGATDTQYF.

In this sample, this clonotype turned up many times. The chain employs TRBV7-8 and TRBJ2-3; D tentatively fits TRBD1 or TRBD2 (5 bases each). The CDR3 runs to 11 residues. Deletions cut 5 bases from V and 14 bases from J, with 14 bases between. Germline-derived CDR1 and CDR2 are SGHVS and FQNEAQ. CDR3 in DNA: TGTGCCAGCAGCCTCCGGGACCTCACGTATTTT. Its protein is CASSLRDLTYF.

This clonotype was detected a few times. The chain couples TRBV4-1 to TRBJ1-2, with D possibly matching TRBD1 (6 bases). V was trimmed by 0 bases and J by 0 bases, leaving 11 bases between them. The germline gives CDR1 MGHRA, CDR2 YSYEKL. The CDR3 has 16 residues. The CDR3 region has the DNA TGCGCCAGCAGCCAAGAGACAGGAAGAGCTAACTATGGCTACACCTTC. It codes for CASSQETGRANYGYTF.

This clonotype has more than one count but fewer than ten. The chain links TRBV4-3 to TRBJ2-3, with 10 bases aligning to TRBD2. The CDR3 runs 17 residues. Germline CDR1 and CDR2: LGHNA and YSLEER. The V and J ends lost 0 bases and 1 base, in that order; junction bases with no gene match: 4. CDR3 sequence: CASSQDLAGVGTDTQYF. Written as DNA, the CDR3 is TGCGCCAGCAGCCAAGATCTAGCGGGAGTTGGCACAGATACGCAGTATTTT.